Listed below are T cell receptor beta chains from one sample, sequenced in a study of shared clonotypes between healthy human individuals. Assay used: immunoSEQ multiplex PCR; TCRdb lists only in-frame clones, some missing. The sample has about 1.5 million clones; 95% to 99% are singletons. The sequenced sample consisted of naive CD4+ T cells sorted from blood. The receptors derive from a man aged 25-45 years in good health. CDR3s include the opening cysteine and the closing phenylalanine or tryptophan. Each record gives: clone size, J gene, D gene, V gene, CDR3 DNA, CDR3 protein. A D gene is named only where the DNA matches it firmly. Some rows have no size entry. The others give once, few or many, or a class for an expanded clone.

clone_size: .; j_call: TRBJ1-1; d_call: .; v_call: TRBV12-5; cdr3_nt: TGTGCTAGTGGTGTTGACGGGAACACTGAAGCTTTCTTT; cdr3_aa: CASGVDGNTEAFF
clone_size: .; j_call: TRBJ2-7; d_call: TRBD2; v_call: TRBV5-1; cdr3_nt: TGCGCCAGCAGCTTGGCTAGCGGGAAGTCCTACGAGCAGTACTTC; cdr3_aa: CASSLASGKSYEQYF
clone_size: .; j_call: TRBJ2-7; d_call: .; v_call: TRBV5-1; cdr3_nt: TGCGCCAGCAGCCCGGGGACGGCTGTGTATGAGCAGTACTTC; cdr3_aa: CASSPGTAVYEQYF
clone_size: .; j_call: TRBJ2-5; d_call: .; v_call: TRBV6-4; cdr3_nt: TGTGCCAGCATAAATCGTTCGACCCAGTACTTC; cdr3_aa: CASINRSTQYF
clone_size: .; j_call: TRBJ2-3; d_call: TRBD2; v_call: TRBV2; cdr3_nt: TGTGCCAGCAGAGCACTAGGACTAGCGCCTAGCACAGATACGCAGTATTTT; cdr3_aa: CASRALGLAPSTDTQYF
clone_size: .; j_call: TRBJ2-3; d_call: .; v_call: TRBV9; cdr3_nt: TGTGCCAGCAGCGTAGGAAGACAGCCTGGGAAAGATACGCAGTATTTT; cdr3_aa: CASSVGRQPGKDTQYF
clone_size: .; j_call: TRBJ2-3; d_call: .; v_call: TRBV18; cdr3_nt: TGTGCCAGCTCACCTCTGGAGGGAGGGGGTACAGATACGCAGTATTTT; cdr3_aa: CASSPLEGGGTDTQYF
clone_size: .; j_call: TRBJ2-2; d_call: TRBD1; v_call: TRBV12-5; cdr3_nt: TGTGCTATAAAGCCCGGGACAGGGCGGACCGGGGAGCTGTTTTTT; cdr3_aa: CAIKPGTGRTGELFF
clone_size: .; j_call: TRBJ1-2; d_call: .; v_call: TRBV30; cdr3_nt: TGTGCCTGTCACAGGGACTATGGCTACACCTTC; cdr3_aa: CACHRDYGYTF
clone_size: .; j_call: TRBJ2-7; d_call: .; v_call: TRBV28; cdr3_nt: TGTGCCAGCAGTTTTGAACAGGGCGGATTTGGGTACGAGCAGTACTTC; cdr3_aa: CASSFEQGGFGYEQYF
clone_size: .; j_call: TRBJ1-2; d_call: TRBD1; v_call: TRBV28; cdr3_nt: TGTGCCAGCAGTTGGGGGGACAGGGAGTCTTTC; cdr3_aa: CASSWGDRESF
clone_size: once; j_call: TRBJ1-2; d_call: TRBD1; v_call: TRBV25-1; cdr3_nt: TGTGCCAGCAGTGAAGGCAGGGGGCTTGGCTACACCTTC; cdr3_aa: CASSEGRGLGYTF
clone_size: .; j_call: TRBJ1-1; d_call: TRBD1; v_call: TRBV18; cdr3_nt: TGTGCCAGCTCACATGGCCCCACAGGGGCGAACACTGAAGCTTTCTTT; cdr3_aa: CASSHGPTGANTEAFF
clone_size: .; j_call: TRBJ2-3; d_call: .; v_call: TRBV19; cdr3_nt: TGTGCCAGTAGCCCCATCGGGGCAGATACGCAGTATTTT; cdr3_aa: CASSPIGADTQYF
clone_size: .; j_call: TRBJ1-5; d_call: TRBD1; v_call: TRBV27; cdr3_nt: TGTGCCAGCAGACCCGACAGGGCCGGCAATCAGCCCCAGCATTTT; cdr3_aa: CASRPDRAGNQPQHF
clone_size: .; j_call: TRBJ2-5; d_call: .; v_call: TRBV15; cdr3_nt: TGTGCCACCAGCTCCGGAGAAGAGACCCAGTACTTC; cdr3_aa: CATSSGEETQYF
clone_size: .; j_call: TRBJ1-1; d_call: .; v_call: TRBV7-2; cdr3_nt: TGTGCCAGCAGCTTAGGTTGGCAGAACACTGAAGCTTTCTTT; cdr3_aa: CASSLGWQNTEAFF
clone_size: .; j_call: TRBJ2-5; d_call: TRBD1; v_call: TRBV25-1; cdr3_nt: TGTGCCAGCAGTGCGGGACAGTTCCAAGAGACCCAGTACTTC; cdr3_aa: CASSAGQFQETQYF